This TCR beta chain appears in the sequencing data of a study of blood T cell repertoires in COVID-19. CDR1 SGHTA and CDR2 FQGTGA come from the germline V gene. Trimming stripped 3 bases from V and 9 bases from J, with 15 bases between. The CDR3 consists of 15 residues. Repertoires were generated with immunoSEQ multiplex PCR, while TCRdb's copy carries only in-frame clones and drops some. The sample holds a few hundred thousand clones, over 80% seen once. The chain is built from TRBV7-3 and TRBJ1-6; D not resolved. The receptor was derived from a woman aged 45 to 65 with COVID-19, enrolled during active disease. Sequencing was done on a sample of peripheral blood. The CDR3 DNA follows: TGTGCCAGCAGCTTCGGACTGGGAGGGAGTTCACCCCTCCACTTT. This translates into CASSFGLGGSSPLHF. The full variable domain, in which reference TRBV7-3 and TRBJ1-6 provide the parts outside the CDR3, is GAGVSQTPSNKVTEKGKYVELRCDPISGHTALYWYRQSLGQGPEFLIYFQGTGAADDSGLPNDRFFAVRPEGSVSTLKIQRTERGDSAVYLCASSFGLGGSSPLHFGNGTRLTVT.